Detailed here is one T cell receptor (beta chain). Per the original methods: By means of reference gene primer amplification, nucleated cell counts were estimated. TCRdb keeps only in-frame clones here, not all; method: immunoSEQ multiplex PCR. The DNA was the basis for D and trimming; V, J and clone size are from that table. The top ten clones hold around 14% of a sample with approximately 290,000 clones, more than 65% of them seen once. The data stem from a study of blood T cell repertoires in COVID-19. Whole-study context: Specimens from acute and convalescent COVID-19 originated in the United States, Italy and Spain.

The V gene end was trimmed by 7 bases and the J gene end by 6 bases; junction bases not matched to a gene: 6. This CDR3 is built from 14 residues. Germline V gene data show CDR1 as MGHDK and CDR2 as SYGVNS. Specimen: peripheral blood. The genes are TRBV25-1 and TRBJ1-6; 7 nucleotides agree with TRBD1. This TCR was recovered from a person aged 70 to 85 with COVID-19, enrolled during active disease. CDR3 DNA sequence: TGTGCCAGCACATACAGGGGAGGTAATTCACCCCTCCACTTT. Protein sequence: CASTYRGGNSPLHF.